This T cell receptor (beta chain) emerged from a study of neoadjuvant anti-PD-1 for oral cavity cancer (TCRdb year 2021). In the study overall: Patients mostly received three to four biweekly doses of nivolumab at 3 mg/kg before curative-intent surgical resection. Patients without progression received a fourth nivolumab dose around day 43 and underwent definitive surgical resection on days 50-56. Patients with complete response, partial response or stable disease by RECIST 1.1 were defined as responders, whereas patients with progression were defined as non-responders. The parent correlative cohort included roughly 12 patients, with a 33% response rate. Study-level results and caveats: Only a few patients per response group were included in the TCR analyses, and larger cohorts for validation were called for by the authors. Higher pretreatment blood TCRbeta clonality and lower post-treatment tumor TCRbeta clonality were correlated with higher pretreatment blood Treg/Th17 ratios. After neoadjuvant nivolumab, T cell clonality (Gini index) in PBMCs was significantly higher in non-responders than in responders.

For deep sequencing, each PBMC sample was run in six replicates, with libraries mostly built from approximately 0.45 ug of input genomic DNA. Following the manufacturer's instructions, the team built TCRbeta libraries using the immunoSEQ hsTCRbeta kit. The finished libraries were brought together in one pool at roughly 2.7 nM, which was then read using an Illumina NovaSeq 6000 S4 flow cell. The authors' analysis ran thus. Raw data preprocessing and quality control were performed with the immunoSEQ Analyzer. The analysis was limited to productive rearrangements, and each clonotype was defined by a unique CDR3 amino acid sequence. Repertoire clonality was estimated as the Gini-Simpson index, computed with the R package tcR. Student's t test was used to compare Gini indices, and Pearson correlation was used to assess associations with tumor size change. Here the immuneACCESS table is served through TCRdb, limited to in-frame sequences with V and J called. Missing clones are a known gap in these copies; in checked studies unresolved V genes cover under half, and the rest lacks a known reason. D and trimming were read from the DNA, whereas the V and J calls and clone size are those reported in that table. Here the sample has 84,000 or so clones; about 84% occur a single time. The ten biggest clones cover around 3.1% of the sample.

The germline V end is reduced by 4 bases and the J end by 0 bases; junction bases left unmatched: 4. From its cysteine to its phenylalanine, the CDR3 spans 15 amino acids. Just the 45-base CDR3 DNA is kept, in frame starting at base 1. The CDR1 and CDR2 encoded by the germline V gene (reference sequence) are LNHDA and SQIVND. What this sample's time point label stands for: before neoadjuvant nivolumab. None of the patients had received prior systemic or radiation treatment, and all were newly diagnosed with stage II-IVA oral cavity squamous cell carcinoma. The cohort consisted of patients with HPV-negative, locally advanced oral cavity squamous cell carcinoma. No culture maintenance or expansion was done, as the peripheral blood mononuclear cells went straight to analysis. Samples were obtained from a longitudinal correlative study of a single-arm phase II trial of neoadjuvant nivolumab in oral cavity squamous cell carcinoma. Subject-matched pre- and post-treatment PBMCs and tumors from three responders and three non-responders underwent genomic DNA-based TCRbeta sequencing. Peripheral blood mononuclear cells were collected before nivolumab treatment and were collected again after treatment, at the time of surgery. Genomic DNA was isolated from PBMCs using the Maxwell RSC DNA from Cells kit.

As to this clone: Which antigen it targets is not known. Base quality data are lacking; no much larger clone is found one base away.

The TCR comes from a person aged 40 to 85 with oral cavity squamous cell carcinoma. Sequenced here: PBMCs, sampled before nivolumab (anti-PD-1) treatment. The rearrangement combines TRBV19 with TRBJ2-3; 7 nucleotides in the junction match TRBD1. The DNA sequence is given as TGTGCCAGTAGTACCGGGACAGCTAGCACAGATACGCAGTATTTT. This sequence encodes CASSTGTASTDTQYF. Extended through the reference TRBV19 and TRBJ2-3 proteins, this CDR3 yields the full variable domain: DGGITQSPKYLFRKEGQNVTLSCEQNLNHDAMYWYRQDPGQGLRLIYYSQIVNDFQKGDIAEGYSVSREKKESFPLTVTSAQKNPTAFYLCASSTGTASTDTQYFGPGTRLTVL.